This T cell receptor (beta chain) comes out of a study of shared clonotypes between healthy human individuals. Study-level results: Specimens sampled were limited to blood, with tissue repertoires likely differing.

For this clone: The antigen remains unidentified.

The length of the CDR3 is 15 residues. The germline gives CDR1 SGHAT, CDR2 FQNNGV. The junction had 14 bases not matched to a gene; V was cut back by 6 bases and J by 7 bases. Assay runs were performed at deep level. Assay: immunoSEQ multiplex PCR; the TCRdb copy retains only in-frame clones and omits some. The data contain hundreds of thousands of clones, roughly 70% of them singletons. This sequence joins TRBV11-2 and TRBJ2-7; 8 bases are a match to TRBD2. The sequence came from a woman aged 30 to 39 in good health. Sequencing input: memory CD4+ T cells sorted from blood. Subset given: CD45RA-negative fraction. CDR3 in amino acids: CASSYSGEGSEEQYF. For the CDR3, the DNA is TGTGCCAGCAGTTATAGCGGGGAAGGTTCCGAGGAGCAGTACTTC.